These 4 T cell receptor beta chains were all obtained from the same sample, sequenced in a study of OX40 agonist ivuxolimab in advanced cancers. Measured with immunoSEQ multiplex PCR; TCRdb has only the in-frame clones, and not every one. The data contain fewer than 95,000 clones, approximately 92% of them singletons. The sample here was CD4+ or CD8+ T cells sorted from blood, taken in a trial of the OX40 agonist ivuxolimab. These receptors all come from an adult with an advanced solid tumor such as melanoma, head and neck, liver or kidney cancer.

V and J are TRBV11-2 and TRBJ2-2, with D possibly matching TRBD2 (6 bases). In germline, CDR1 is SGHAT, CDR2 FQNNGV. This CDR3 contains 17 residues. The ends were cut back, 1 base at V and 5 bases at J, with 17 bases in the middle. In DNA form, the CDR3 reads TGTGCCAGCAGCTTAGTTGGAGGGCGGTTAGGAACCGGGGAGCTGTTTTTT. Translation gives CASSLVGGRLGTGELFF.

The genes are TRBV29-1 and TRBJ1-3, with D uncertain. The CDR3 is made up of 12 amino acids. Germline V lookup: CDR1 SQVTM, CDR2 ANQGSEA. Trimming cost V 1 base and J 3 bases, with 4 bases left between them. This CDR3 is CSVEGLGNTIYF. For the CDR3, the DNA is TGCAGCGTTGAAGGGCTTGGAAACACCATATATTTT. Full variable domain (missing parts from reference TRBV29-1 and TRBJ1-3): SAVISQKPSRDICQRGTSLTIQCQVDSQVTMMFWYRQQPGQSLTLIATANQGSEATYESGFVIDKFPISRPNLTFSTLTVSNMSPEDSSIYLCSVEGLGNTIYFGEGSWLTVV.

CDR3 DNA: TGTGCCAGCAGCTTGGAAACACACGCTTACTCTGGAAACACCATATATTTT. Translating gives CASSLETHAYSGNTIYF. The rearrangement links TRBV5-6 to TRBJ1-3; D unclear. The CDR3 consists of 17 residues. The V end lost 0 bases, the J end lost 0 bases, and 13 bases lay between the germline ends. Germline CDR1 SGHDT, CDR2 YYEEEE. The whole variable domain, filled in from reference TRBV5-6 and TRBJ1-3, reads DAGVTQSPTHLIKTRGQQVTLRCSPKSGHDTVSWYQQALGQGPQFIFQYYEEEERQRGNFPDRFSGHQFPNYSSELNVNALLLGDSALYLCASSLETHAYSGNTIYFGEGSWLTVV.

The rearrangement uses TRBV7-2 and TRBJ2-1, with D possibly being TRBD2 (6 bases). This CDR3 region has 18 residues. Germline V gene sequence: CDR1 SGHTA, CDR2 FQGNSA. Between the trimmed V and J ends, which lost 5 bases and 2 bases, there was a span of 22 bases. The CDR3 here is CASSLRSGGLLTYNEQFF. In nucleotides, the CDR3 is TGTGCCAGCAGCCTTCGTTCGGGCGGACTACTGACCTACAATGAGCAGTTCTTC. The full variable domain, in which reference TRBV7-2 and TRBJ2-1 provide the parts outside the CDR3, is GAGVSQSPSNKVTEKGKDVELRCDPISGHTALYWYRQSLGQGLEFLIYFQGNSAPDKSGLPSDRFSAERTGGSVSTLTIQRTQQEDSAVYLCASSLRSGGLLTYNEQFFGPGTRLTVL.